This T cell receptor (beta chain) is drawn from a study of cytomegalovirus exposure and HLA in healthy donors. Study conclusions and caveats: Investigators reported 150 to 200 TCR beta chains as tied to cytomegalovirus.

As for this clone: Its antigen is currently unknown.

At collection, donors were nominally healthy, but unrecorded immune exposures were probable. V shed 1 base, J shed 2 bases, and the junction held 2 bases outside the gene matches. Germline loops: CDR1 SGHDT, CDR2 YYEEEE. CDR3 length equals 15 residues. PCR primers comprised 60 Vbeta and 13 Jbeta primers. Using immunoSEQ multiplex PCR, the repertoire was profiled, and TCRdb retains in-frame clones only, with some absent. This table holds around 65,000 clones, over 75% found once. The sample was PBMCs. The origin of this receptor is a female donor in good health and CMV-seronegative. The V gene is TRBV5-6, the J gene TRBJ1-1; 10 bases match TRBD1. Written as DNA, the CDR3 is TGTGCCAGCAGCTTGAGGGACAGGGGTAACACTGAAGCTTTCTTT. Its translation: CASSLRDRGNTEAFF.